The clone carrying this T cell receptor (beta chain) came up a few times. Its antigen remains unknown. Unfractionated whole blood yielded total RNA. This CDR3 comprises 13 residues. The V end was cut by 10 bases, the J end by 2 bases, with 11 bases between. Germline assignment: CDR1 MNHEY and CDR2 SVGAGI. The library gave individual cDNA molecules unique molecular identifiers. TCRdb fed the reads into MiXCR, producing one record per CDR3 protein. The data contain about 120,000 distinct CDR3 sequences, over 7% of them singletons. These data come from a study of human T cells and chemical hapten exposure. Turning to the study itself: Variation in per-sample TCR yields came mainly from small pooled library volume differences.

Study observations and caveats: TCRs above 1 in 1000 frequency stayed constant with DPC sensitization.

The specimen sequenced was whole blood. This clonotype was obtained from a human donor in good health. Some clones in this sample may be carry-over from other donors' samples. The J gene is TRBJ2-2, the V gene TRBV6-5, with TRBD1 as a possible D gene (6 bases). The CDR3 DNA reads TGTGCCATCGGACAGACTAACACCGGGGAGCTGTTTTTT. Protein: CAIGQTNTGELFF.